The next 29 T cell receptor beta chains were all read from a single sample in a study of T cell responses to AZD1222 COVID-19 vaccine. Assay: immunoSEQ multiplex PCR; the TCRdb copy retains only in-frame clones and omits some. This table has about 130,000 clones, about 90% appearing once. Specimen: peripheral blood, collected on day 0 of AZD1222 vaccination. These receptors originate from an adult in good health.

The chain carries TRBV28 and TRBJ2-3; tentatively, D is TRBD1 (5 bases). V dropped 4 bases and J dropped 3 bases, with 26 bases sitting between them. The V gene's germline CDR1 is MDHEN and CDR2 SYDVKM. The CDR3 runs 19 residues. The CDR3 protein is CASSYPHPWQSRVTDTQYF. The CDR3 coding sequence is TGTGCCAGCAGTTATCCACATCCGTGGCAGAGCAGGGTAACAGATACGCAGTATTTT. The full variable domain, with the rest looked up from reference TRBV28 and TRBJ2-3, is DVKVTQSSRYLVKRTGEKVFLECVQDMDHENMFWYRQDPGLGLRLIYFSYDVKMKEKGDIPEGYSVSREKKERFSLILESASTNQTSMYLCASSYPHPWQSRVTDTQYFGPGTRLTVL.

This chain uses TRBV19 with TRBJ1-5; D might be TRBD1 (5 bases). Trimming pared 9 bases from V and 0 bases from J, leaving 15 bases between. The germline gives CDR1 LNHDA, CDR2 SQIVND (reference sequence). This CDR3 is built from 15 residues. Here the CDR3 DNA reads TGTGCCAGCTCAGCGGGACGTAATAGCAATCAGCCCCAGCATTTT. Its protein is CASSAGRNSNQPQHF.

This chain joins TRBV3-1 (or the pseudogene TRBV3-2) and TRBJ2-3; the D gene is possibly TRBD2 (6 bases). This CDR3 contains 14 residues. Germline V gene lookup returns CDR1 LGHDT and CDR2 YNNKEL (reference sequence). V shed 2 bases and J shed 6 bases, with 12 bases lying between them. The DNA for the CDR3 is TGTGCCAGCAGCCAAACCAGGGACTCGGATACGCAGTATTTT. It translates to CASSQTRDSDTQYF.

The genes are TRBV3-1 (or the pseudogene TRBV3-2) and TRBJ1-5; D gene uncertain. The germline V and J ends were trimmed by 1 base and 2 bases, with 12 bases remaining between them. The germline V gene encodes CDR1 LGHDT and CDR2 YNNKEL (reference sequence). The CDR3 loop spans 16 amino acids. Written as DNA, the CDR3 is TGTGCCAGCAGCCAAGCGTTGAGTTGTCGCAATCAGCCCCAGCATTTT. This sequence encodes CASSQALSCRNQPQHF.

This chain links TRBV7-9 with TRBJ1-1; D not resolved. CDR1 and CDR2 from the germline V gene are SEHNR and FQNEAQ (reference sequence). The CDR3 consists of 13 residues. V lost 3 bases to trimming and J lost 3 bases, with 8 bases between them. The CDR3 protein is CASSFSEDTEAFF. Here the CDR3 DNA reads TGTGCCAGCAGCTTCTCCGAGGACACTGAAGCTTTCTTT.

V is TRBV28 and J is TRBJ2-5; TRBD2 might be the D (6 bases). V was clipped by 4 bases and J by 5 bases, with 14 bases between them. Germline V gives CDR1 MDHEN, CDR2 SYDVKM. The length of the CDR3 is 14 residues. The CDR3: CASSSARGGETQYF. CDR3 nucleotides: TGTGCCAGCAGTTCCGCTCGTGGAGGGGAGACCCAGTACTTC.

The chain is built from TRBV19 and TRBJ2-5, with D uncertain. There are 12 residues in the CDR3. Germline CDR1 and CDR2: LNHDA and SQIVND (reference sequence). The V end was cut by 6 bases, the J end by 5 bases, with 10 bases between. The CDR3: CASSEDSETQYF. The CDR3 DNA is TGTGCCAGTAGCGAGGATAGCGAGACCCAGTACTTC.

The gene calls are TRBV5-1 and TRBJ1-2, with a weak D call TRBD1 (5 bases). Germline V gene sequence: CDR1 SGHRS, CDR2 YFSETQ. The V gene lost 0 bases and the J gene lost 6 bases, with 15 bases spanning the gap. The CDR3 length is 15 residues. The CDR3 region has the DNA TGCGCCAGCAGCTTGGGGGCAGGGCGATCGGATGGCTACACCTTC. Translated, it gives CASSLGAGRSDGYTF. Full variable domain (missing parts from reference TRBV5-1 and TRBJ1-2): KAGVTQTPRYLIKTRGQQVTLSCSPISGHRSVSWYQQTPGQGLQFLFEYFSETQRNKGNFPGRFSGRQFSNSRSEMNVSTLELGDSALYLCASSLGAGRSDGYTFGSGTRLTVV.

This clone was seen only a few times. The chain recombines TRBV11-2 with TRBJ2-1; D unclear. This CDR3 has 11 residues. V was pared by 9 bases and J by 2 bases, with 5 bases between. CDR1 and CDR2 from the germline V gene are SGHAT and FQNNGV. As DNA, the CDR3 is TGTGCCAGTCGAGCCTACAATGAGCAGTTCTTC. It is translated as CASRAYNEQFF.

The J gene is TRBJ2-5, the V gene TRBV7-8; D not resolved. The CDR3 is 14 residues long. Between the trimmed V and J ends, which lost 4 bases and 0 bases, there was a span of 9 bases. The germline V gene encodes CDR1 SGHVS and CDR2 FQNEAQ. The CDR3 sequence: CASSYTMYQETQYF. The CDR3 nucleotides are TGTGCCAGCAGCTACACAATGTACCAAGAGACCCAGTACTTC. Complete variable domain (other parts from reference TRBV7-8 and TRBJ2-5): GAGVSQSPRYKVAKRGQDVALRCDPISGHVSLFWYQQALGQGPEFLTYFQNEAQLDKSGLPSDRFFAERPEGSVSTLKIQRTQQEDSAVYLCASSYTMYQETQYFGPGTRLLVL.

As DNA, the CDR3 is TGCGCCAGCAGCTCGACAGGGCCCGGAGAGACCCAGTACTTC. This encodes CASSSTGPGETQYF. The chain employs TRBV5-1 and TRBJ2-5, with 7 nucleotides matching TRBD1. V shed 3 bases, J shed 4 bases, and the junction held 6 bases outside the gene matches. Germline lookup yields CDR1 SGHRS and CDR2 YFSETQ. This CDR3 has 14 amino acids.

The V and J genes are TRBV28 and TRBJ2-7; D may match TRBD1 or TRBD2 (5 bases each). The CDR3 length is 16 residues. Trimming cost V 6 bases and J 2 bases, with 20 bases left between them. Germline CDR1 MDHEN, CDR2 SYDVKM. CDR3 DNA: TGTGCCAGCAGGGGCCTCGGGACGGATCCGACCTACGAGCAGTACTTC. This translates into CASRGLGTDPTYEQYF.

The chain links TRBV4-1 to TRBJ1-2; D not certain. Trimming removed 1 base at V and 4 bases at J, with 10 bases between. CDR3 length: 14 amino acids. From germline, CDR1 is MGHRA and CDR2 YSYEKL. In DNA, the CDR3 is TGCGCCAGCAGCCAAGCAGCGAAGACCTATGGCTACACCTTC. Protein: CASSQAAKTYGYTF.

This sequence joins TRBV5-4 and TRBJ2-7; tentatively, D is TRBD1 or TRBD2 (6 bases each). This CDR3 spans 13 amino acids. Germline V gives CDR1 SGHNT, CDR2 YYREEE (reference sequence). Trimming took 2 bases from V and 7 from J, leaving 13 bases between them. The CDR3 reads CASSFSGGVEQYF. DNA for the CDR3: TGTGCCAGCAGCTTCTCCGGGGGCGTAGAGCAGTACTTC.

V is TRBV28 and J is TRBJ2-2; weak D call: TRBD2 (6 bases). Germline assignment: CDR1 MDHEN and CDR2 SYDVKM. Trimming pared 3 bases from V and 8 bases from J, leaving 16 bases between. The CDR3 is 15 amino acids. Here the CDR3 DNA reads TGTGCCAGCAGTTTGTTGGCCCCGGGGGTGGGGGAGCTGTTTTTT. Its translation: CASSLLAPGVGELFF.

About this clone: In the same sample, other DNA sequences code for this CDR3. The genes are TRBV3-1 (or the pseudogene TRBV3-2) and TRBJ1-2, with D maybe TRBD1 (5 bases). The V and J ends lost 1 base and 8 bases respectively, with 8 bases between them. CDR3 length: 12 residues. CDR1 LGHDT and CDR2 YNNKEL come from the germline V gene (reference sequence). Here the CDR3 DNA reads TGTGCCAGCAGCCAAGCAAGGGGCGGCTACACCTTC. Protein product: CASSQARGGYTF.

This chain uses TRBV12-3 or TRBV12-4 with TRBJ1-5; no clear D. Trimming left V 9 bases short and J 4 bases short, with 13 bases between. The CDR3 is made up of 13 amino acids. DNA of the CDR3: TGTGCCAGTACGAAGCTCCCAAATCAGCCCCAGCATTTT. It yields the protein CASTKLPNQPQHF.

This chain uses TRBV28 with TRBJ1-4; TRBD1 matches 8 bases. Germline CDR1 MDHEN, CDR2 SYDVKM. This CDR3 comprises 14 residues. Trimming removed 6 bases from V and 6 bases from J; junction bases left unmatched: 6. In DNA form, the CDR3 reads TGTGCCAGCAGCCCGACAGGGGAGGATGAAAAACTGTTTTTT. It specifies CASSPTGEDEKLFF. The full variable domain, with the rest looked up from reference TRBV28 and TRBJ1-4, is DVKVTQSSRYLVKRTGEKVFLECVQDMDHENMFWYRQDPGLGLRLIYFSYDVKMKEKGDIPEGYSVSREKKERFSLILESASTNQTSMYLCASSPTGEDEKLFFGSGTQLSVL.

The rearrangement links TRBV5-1 to TRBJ2-7, with D possibly matching TRBD1 (5 bases). The CDR3 extends over 14 amino acids. Per the germline V gene, CDR1 is SGHRS and CDR2 is YFSETQ. Trimming pared 5 bases from V and 3 bases from J, leaving 15 bases between. The CDR3 is CASRPDPTVYEQYF. CDR3 bases: TGCGCCAGCAGACCCGACCCGACAGTCTACGAGCAGTACTTC.

V usage is TRBV14 and J usage is TRBJ2-7; 9 bases are shared with TRBD1. The junction had 2 bases not matched to a gene; V was cut back by 0 bases and J by 2 bases. This CDR3 is 15 amino acids long. Germline CDR1 SGHDN, CDR2 FVKESK. In DNA, the CDR3 is TGTGCCAGCAGCCAAGAGACAGGGGGAACCTACGAGCAGTACTTC. This translates into CASSQETGGTYEQYF.

This clone was counted between two and nine times. The chain couples TRBV2 to TRBJ1-2, with TRBD1 matching over 9 bases. J lost 6 bases, V lost 8 bases, and 1 base had no gene match. Germline V CDR1 and CDR2: SNHLY, FYNNEI. The CDR3 runs 11 residues. The CDR3 region is CASDRGDGYTF. The CDR3 coding sequence is TGTGCCAGCGACAGGGGGGATGGCTACACCTTC.

The chain has TRBV6-6 and TRBJ1-1, with D tentatively TRBD1 (6 bases). V lost 0 bases to trimming and J lost 5 bases, with 13 bases between them. The CDR3 contains 15 residues. Germline V gene sequence: CDR1 MNHNY, CDR2 SVGAGI (reference sequence). CDR3 in DNA: TGTGCCAGCAGTTACTCGAACGGGGGCCGGACTGAAGCTTTCTTT. This encodes CASSYSNGGRTEAFF.

The chain couples TRBV4-1 to TRBJ1-6; D gene ambiguous. Germline V gene data show CDR1 as MGHRA and CDR2 as YSYEKL. Trimming took 1 base from V and 6 from J, leaving 7 bases between them. The CDR3 is made up of 14 amino acids. CDR3 bases: TGCGCCAGCAGCCAAGGATCGATTAATTCACCCCTCCACTTT. As protein: CASSQGSINSPLHF.

The rearrangement joins TRBV4-1 to TRBJ2-1, with 8 bases aligning to TRBD2. CDR1 and CDR2 from the germline V gene are MGHRA and YSYEKL. The V gene end was trimmed by 1 base and the J gene end by 10 bases; junction bases not matched to a gene: 9. The CDR3 totals 15 residues. The CDR3 is CASSQVVGAGVEQFF. The CDR3 DNA follows: TGCGCCAGCAGCCAAGTAGTCGGAGCGGGAGTAGAGCAGTTCTTC.

The chain carries TRBV3-1 (or the pseudogene TRBV3-2) and TRBJ2-1, with 12 bases aligning to TRBD2. With V trimmed by 2 bases and J by 16 bases, 9 bases remained unmatched. In germline, CDR1 is LGHDT, CDR2 YNNKEL (reference sequence). CDR3 length: 14 residues. CDR3 nucleotide sequence: TGTGCCAGCAGCCAAAGACTAGCGGGGGTACCAGAATTCTTC. Encoded protein: CASSQRLAGVPEFF.

The chain has TRBV24-1 and TRBJ2-5; D assignment may be TRBD1 or TRBD2 (7 bases each). Germline V gene data show CDR1 as KGHDR and CDR2 as SFDVKD. Trimming removed 4 bases from V and 5 bases from J, with 16 bases in between. The CDR3 is 15 residues long. Here the CDR3 reads CATSDVQGGRETQYF. As DNA, the CDR3 is TGTGCCACCAGTGACGTCCAGGGGGGGAGGGAGACCCAGTACTTC.

The genes are TRBV19 and TRBJ1-1; the D is unclear. Trimming pared 4 bases from V and 6 bases from J, leaving 12 bases between. This CDR3 comprises 13 residues. Germline V gene lookup returns CDR1 LNHDA and CDR2 SQIVND (reference sequence). CDR3 sequence: CASSRPGPAEAFF. DNA for the CDR3: TGTGCCAGTAGTAGGCCGGGTCCGGCTGAAGCTTTCTTT.

This sequence joins TRBV18 and TRBJ2-1, with 9 bases identical to TRBD2. Germline values: CDR1 KGHSH, CDR2 LQKENI. The CDR3 is 17 residues long. Losses at the gene ends were 4 bases for V and 8 bases for J; bases not matched to a gene: 15. In DNA, the CDR3 is TGTGCCAGCTCACGAGGTACGGGACTAGCAAAAGGGGATGAGCAGTTCTTC. It is translated as CASSRGTGLAKGDEQFF.

A single count supports this clone. The chain has TRBV6-6 and TRBJ1-6; 7 bases match TRBD1. CDR1 and CDR2 (germline): MNHNY, SVGAGI (reference sequence). Trimming took 2 bases from V and 13 from J; bases not matched to a gene: 8. This CDR3 comprises 14 residues. CDR3 amino acids: CASSYPDRSRPLHF. The CDR3 region has the DNA TGTGCCAGCAGTTACCCGGACAGGAGCAGGCCCCTCCACTTT.